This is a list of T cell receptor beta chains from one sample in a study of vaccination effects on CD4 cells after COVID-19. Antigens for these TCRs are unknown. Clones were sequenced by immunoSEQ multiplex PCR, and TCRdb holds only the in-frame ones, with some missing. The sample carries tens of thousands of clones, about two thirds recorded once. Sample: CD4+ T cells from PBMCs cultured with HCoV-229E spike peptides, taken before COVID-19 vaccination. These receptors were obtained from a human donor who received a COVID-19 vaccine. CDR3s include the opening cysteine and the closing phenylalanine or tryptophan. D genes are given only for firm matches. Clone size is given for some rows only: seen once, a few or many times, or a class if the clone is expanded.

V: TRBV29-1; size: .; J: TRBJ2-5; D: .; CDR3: CSVEVFRSQETQYF; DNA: TGCAGCGTTGAAGTTTTTAGGTCCCAAGAGACCCAGTACTTC
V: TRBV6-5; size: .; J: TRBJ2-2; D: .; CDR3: CASSYSAGELFF; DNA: TGTGCCAGCAGTTACTCGGCCGGGGAGCTGTTTTTT
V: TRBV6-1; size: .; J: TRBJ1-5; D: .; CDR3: CASSDRGGSNQPQHF; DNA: TGTGCCAGCAGTGACAGGGGAGGGAGCAATCAGCCCCAGCATTTT
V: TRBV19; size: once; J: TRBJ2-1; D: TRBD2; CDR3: CASSRTLAGGSNNEQFF; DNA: TGTGCCAGTAGTAGAACCCTAGCGGGGGGATCTAACAATGAGCAGTTCTTC
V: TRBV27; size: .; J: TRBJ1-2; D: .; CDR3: CATLPYGALGYGYTF; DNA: TGTGCCACGCTCCCATACGGGGCGCTAGGCTATGGCTACACCTTC
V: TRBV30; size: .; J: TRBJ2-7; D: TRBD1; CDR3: CAWSKDRAREQYF; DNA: TGTGCCTGGAGCAAGGACAGGGCCCGCGAGCAGTACTTC
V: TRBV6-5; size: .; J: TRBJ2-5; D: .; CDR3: CASKLSGAETQYF; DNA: TGTGCCAGCAAACTAAGCGGCGCAGAGACCCAGTACTTC
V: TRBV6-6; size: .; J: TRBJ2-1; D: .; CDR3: CASREDNEQFF; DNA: TGTGCCAGCCGTGAGGACAATGAGCAGTTCTTC
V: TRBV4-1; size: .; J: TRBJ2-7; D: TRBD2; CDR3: CASSLYPSGGSSYEQYF; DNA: TGCGCCAGCAGCCTCTACCCTAGCGGGGGCAGCTCCTACGAGCAGTACTTC
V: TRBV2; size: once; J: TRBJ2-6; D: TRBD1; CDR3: CASRGRQGESAGANVLTF; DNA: TGTGCCAGCCGTGGCCGGCAGGGGGAATCCGCTGGGGCCAACGTCCTGACTTTC
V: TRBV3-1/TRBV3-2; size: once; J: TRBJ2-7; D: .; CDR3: CASSLRDGTYEQYF; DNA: TGTGCCAGCAGCCTCCGGGACGGGACCTACGAGCAGTACTTC
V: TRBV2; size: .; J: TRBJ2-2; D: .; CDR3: CASQGSTGELFF; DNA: TGTGCCAGTCAGGGGTCCACCGGGGAGCTGTTTTTT
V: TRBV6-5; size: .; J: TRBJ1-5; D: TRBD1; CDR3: CASSWGGQTSNQPQHF; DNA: TGTGCCAGCAGTTGGGGGGGACAGACCAGCAATCAGCCCCAGCATTTT
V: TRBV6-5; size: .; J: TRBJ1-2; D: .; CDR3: CASIAASYGYTF; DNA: TGTGCCAGCATCGCAGCCTCCTATGGCTACACCTTC
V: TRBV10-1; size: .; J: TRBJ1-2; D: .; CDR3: CASSEDLNYGYTF; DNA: TGCGCCAGCAGTGAGGATCTTAACTATGGCTACACCTTC
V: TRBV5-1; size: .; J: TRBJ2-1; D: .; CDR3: CASSLEGYYNEQFF; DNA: TGCGCCAGCAGCTTGGAGGGGTATTACAATGAGCAGTTCTTC
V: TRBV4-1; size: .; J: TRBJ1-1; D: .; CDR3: CASSQPGPNTEAFF; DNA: TGCGCCAGCAGCCAACCCGGACCGAACACTGAAGCTTTCTTT
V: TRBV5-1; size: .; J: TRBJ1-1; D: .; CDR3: CASSGRGSTEAFF; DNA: TGCGCCAGCAGCGGGAGGGGATCCACTGAAGCTTTCTTT
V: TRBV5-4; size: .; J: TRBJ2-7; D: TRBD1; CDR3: CASSERTGGTYEQYF; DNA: TGTGCCAGCAGTGAAAGGACAGGGGGTACCTACGAGCAGTACTTC
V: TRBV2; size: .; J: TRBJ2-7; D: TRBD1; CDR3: CASLDRYSYEQYF; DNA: TGTGCCAGCTTGGACAGGTACTCCTACGAGCAGTACTTC
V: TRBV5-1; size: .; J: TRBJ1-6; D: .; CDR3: CASSGMEQGYNSPLHF; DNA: TGCGCCAGCAGCGGTATGGAACAGGGCTATAATTCACCCCTCCACTTT
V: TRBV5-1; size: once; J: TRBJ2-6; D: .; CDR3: CASSLVPGTAWSGANVLTF; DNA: TGCGCCAGCAGCTTGGTTCCCGGGACGGCCTGGTCTGGGGCCAACGTCCTGACTTTC
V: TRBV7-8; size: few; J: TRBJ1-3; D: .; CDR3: CASSLLTASGNTIYF; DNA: TGTGCCAGCAGCTTACTTACGGCCTCGGGAAACACCATATATTTT
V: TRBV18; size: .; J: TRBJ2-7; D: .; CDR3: CASSGDLLHEQYF; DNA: TGTGCCAGCTCAGGTGATCTCCTTCACGAGCAGTACTTC
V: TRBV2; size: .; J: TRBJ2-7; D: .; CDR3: CASSEQYGSWYEQYF; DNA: TGTGCCAGCAGTGAACAATACGGGAGCTGGTACGAGCAGTACTTC
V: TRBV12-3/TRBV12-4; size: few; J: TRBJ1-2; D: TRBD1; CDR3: CASSSGQAGGYTF; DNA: TGTGCCAGCAGTTCCGGACAGGCGGGAGGCTACACCTTC
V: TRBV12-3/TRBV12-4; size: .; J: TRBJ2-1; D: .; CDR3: CASSLNYEQFF; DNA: TGTGCCAGCAGTTTAAACTATGAGCAGTTCTTC
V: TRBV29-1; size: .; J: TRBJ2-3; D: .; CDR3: CSASGQGAGDTQYF; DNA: TGCAGCGCGTCCGGCCAAGGGGCCGGGGATACGCAGTATTTT
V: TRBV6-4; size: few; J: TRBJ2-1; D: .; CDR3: CASSEQAGYPYNEQFF; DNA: TGTGCCAGCAGTGAGCAGGCGGGGTACCCTTACAATGAGCAGTTCTTC
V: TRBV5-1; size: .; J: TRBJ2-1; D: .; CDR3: CASSLWDASYNEQFF; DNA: TGCGCCAGCAGCTTGTGGGACGCTTCCTACAATGAGCAGTTCTTC
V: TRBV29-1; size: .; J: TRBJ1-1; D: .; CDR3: CSVSRSTLNTEAFF; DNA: TGCAGCGTTTCTCGGTCCACCCTGAACACTGAAGCTTTCTTT
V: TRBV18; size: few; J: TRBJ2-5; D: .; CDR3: CASSPPARAETQYF; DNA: TGTGCCAGCTCACCGCCTGCTAGGGCAGAGACCCAGTACTTC
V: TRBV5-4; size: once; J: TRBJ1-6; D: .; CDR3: CASSSGTLTNSPLHF; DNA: TGTGCCAGCAGCTCCGGGACACTGACTAATTCACCCCTCCACTTT
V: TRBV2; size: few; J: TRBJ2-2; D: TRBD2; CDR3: CASTSGLAGGRTGELFF; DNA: TGTGCCAGCACCTCGGGACTAGCGGGGGGGCGTACCGGGGAGCTGTTTTTT
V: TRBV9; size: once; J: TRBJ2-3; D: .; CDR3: CASSVVGGQSTDTQYF; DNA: TGTGCCAGCAGCGTGGTGGGAGGCCAAAGCACAGATACGCAGTATTTT
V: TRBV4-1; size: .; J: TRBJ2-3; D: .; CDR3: CASSHRTRGGEQGNTQYF; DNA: TGCGCCAGCAGCCACCGTACCCGGGGGGGCGAACAGGGGAATACGCAGTATTTT
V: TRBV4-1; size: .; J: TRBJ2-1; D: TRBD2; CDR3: CASRSTSGGSYNEQFF; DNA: TGCGCCAGCAGGTCGACTAGCGGGGGATCCTACAATGAGCAGTTCTTC
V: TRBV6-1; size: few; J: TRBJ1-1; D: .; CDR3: CASSVGVGPKNTEAFF; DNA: TGTGCCAGCAGTGTAGGAGTGGGACCGAAGAACACTGAAGCTTTCTTT
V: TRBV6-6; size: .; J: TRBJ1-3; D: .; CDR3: CASSPSGTSGNTIYF; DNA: TGTGCCAGCAGTCCCTCAGGGACCTCTGGAAACACCATATATTTT
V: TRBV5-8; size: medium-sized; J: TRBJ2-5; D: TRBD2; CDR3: CASSAGLAGAETQYF; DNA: TGTGCCAGCAGCGCGGGACTAGCGGGAGCAGAGACCCAGTACTTC
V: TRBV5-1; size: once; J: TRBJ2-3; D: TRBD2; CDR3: CASSLGSGGTGNTQYF; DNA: TGCGCCAGCAGCTTGGGTAGCGGGGGGACGGGGAATACGCAGTATTTT
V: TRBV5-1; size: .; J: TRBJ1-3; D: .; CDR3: CASTRDGSGNTIYF; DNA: TGCGCCAGCACCCGGGACGGCTCTGGAAACACCATATATTTT
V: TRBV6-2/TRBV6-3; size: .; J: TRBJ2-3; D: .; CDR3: CASRYGGAGIRTDTQYF; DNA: TGTGCCAGCAGATACGGCGGGGCAGGAATTCGCACAGATACGCAGTATTTT
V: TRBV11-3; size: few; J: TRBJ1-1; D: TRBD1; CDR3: CASSYSGTGHRVTEAFF; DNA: TGTGCCAGCAGTTATTCCGGGACAGGGCACAGAGTCACTGAAGCTTTCTTT
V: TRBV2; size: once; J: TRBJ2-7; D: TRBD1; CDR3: CASSERQGSHEQYF; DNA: TGTGCCAGCAGTGAGAGACAGGGTTCCCACGAGCAGTACTTC
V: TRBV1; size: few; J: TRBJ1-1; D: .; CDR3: CTSSQDGGSMNTEAFF; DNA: TGCACCAGCAGCCAAGATGGGGGGAGCATGAACACTGAAGCTTTCTTT
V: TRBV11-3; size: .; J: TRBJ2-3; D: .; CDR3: CASSLLRGTDTQYF; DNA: TGTGCCAGCAGCTTACTGAGGGGCACAGATACGCAGTATTTT
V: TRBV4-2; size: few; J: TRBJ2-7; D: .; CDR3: CASRTDWGSYEQYF; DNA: TGTGCCAGCAGGACCGACTGGGGAAGCTACGAGCAGTACTTC